Listed below are T cell receptor beta chains from one sample, sequenced in a study of T cell responses to AZD1222 COVID-19 vaccine. Measured with immunoSEQ multiplex PCR; TCRdb has only the in-frame clones, and not every one. The sample has about 79,000 clones, 70% to 90% seen once. The starting material was peripheral blood, obtained on day 0 of AZD1222 vaccination. The source is an adult in good health. Both conserved end residues are part of each CDR3. A D gene is named only where the DNA matches it firmly.

TRBJ1-4 TRBV28 . CASSSGALNEKLFF TGTGCCAGCAGTTCAGGGGCTTTAAATGAAAAACTGTTTTTT
TRBJ1-5 TRBV2 . CASSGGRQPQHF TGTGCCAGCAGTGGCGGGAGACAGCCCCAGCATTTT
TRBJ1-6 TRBV30 . CAWSWGSGRNNSPLHF TGTGCCTGGAGTTGGGGGTCGGGACGGAATAATTCACCCCTCCACTTT
TRBJ1-1 TRBV5-1 TRBD1 CASSLQTGGTEAFF TGCGCCAGCAGCCTCCAGACAGGGGGAACTGAAGCTTTCTTT
TRBJ1-5 TRBV19 . CASSMAAAGGNQPQHF TGTGCCAGTAGTATGGCGGCGGCCGGCGGCAATCAACCCCAGCATTTT
TRBJ2-2 TRBV9 TRBD2 CASSVALGTRNTGELFF TGTGCCAGCAGCGTAGCACTCGGGACTAGGAACACCGGGGAGCTGTTTTTT
TRBJ1-5 TRBV6-1 . CASSEVGWGGNQPQHF TGTGCCAGCAGTGAAGTGGGTTGGGGGGGCAATCAGCCCCAGCATTTT
TRBJ1-2 TRBV7-2 . CASSLFSGYTF TGTGCCAGCAGCTTATTTAGCGGCTACACCTTC
TRBJ1-2 TRBV21-1 . CASSSGGTGKDYGYTF TGTGCCAGCAGCAGCGGAGGGACAGGGAAGGACTATGGCTACACCTTC
TRBJ1-3 TRBV19 . CASSIRGSGNTIYF TGTGCCAGTAGTATACGCGGGAGCGGAAACACCATATATTTT